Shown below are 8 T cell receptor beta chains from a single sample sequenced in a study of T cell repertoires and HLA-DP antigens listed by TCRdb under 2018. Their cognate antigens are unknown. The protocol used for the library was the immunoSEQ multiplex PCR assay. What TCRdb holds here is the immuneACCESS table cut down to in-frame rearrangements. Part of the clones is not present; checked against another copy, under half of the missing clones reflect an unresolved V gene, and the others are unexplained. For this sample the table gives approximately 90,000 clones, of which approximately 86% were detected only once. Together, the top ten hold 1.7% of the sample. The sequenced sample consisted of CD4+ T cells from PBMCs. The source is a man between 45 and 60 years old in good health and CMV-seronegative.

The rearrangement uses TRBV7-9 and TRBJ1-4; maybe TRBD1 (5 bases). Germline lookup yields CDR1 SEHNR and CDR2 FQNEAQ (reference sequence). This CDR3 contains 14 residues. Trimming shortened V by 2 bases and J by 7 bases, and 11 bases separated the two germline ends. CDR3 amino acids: CASSLSQGGEKLFF. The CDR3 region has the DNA TGTGCCAGCAGCTTAAGCCAGGGAGGTGAAAAACTGTTTTTT.

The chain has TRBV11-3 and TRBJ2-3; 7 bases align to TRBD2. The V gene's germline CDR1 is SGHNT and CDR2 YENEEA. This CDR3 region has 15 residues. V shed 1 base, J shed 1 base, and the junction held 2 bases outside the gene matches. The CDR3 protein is CASSLGGRGTDTQYF. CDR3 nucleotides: TGTGCCAGCAGCTTAGGCGGGAGAGGCACAGATACGCAGTATTTT. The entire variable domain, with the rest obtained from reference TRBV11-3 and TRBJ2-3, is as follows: EAGVVQSPRYKIIEKKQPVAFWCNPISGHNTLYWYLQNLGQGPELLIRYENEEAVDDSQLPKDRFSAERLKGVDSTLKIQPAELGDSAVYLCASSLGGRGTDTQYFGPGTRLTVL.

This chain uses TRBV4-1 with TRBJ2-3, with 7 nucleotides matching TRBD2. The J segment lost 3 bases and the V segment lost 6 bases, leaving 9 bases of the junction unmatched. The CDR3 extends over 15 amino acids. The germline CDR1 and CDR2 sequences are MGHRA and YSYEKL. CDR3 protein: CASRDRDYFTDTQYF. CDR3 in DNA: TGCGCCAGCAGAGACCGGGACTATTTTACAGATACGCAGTATTTT.

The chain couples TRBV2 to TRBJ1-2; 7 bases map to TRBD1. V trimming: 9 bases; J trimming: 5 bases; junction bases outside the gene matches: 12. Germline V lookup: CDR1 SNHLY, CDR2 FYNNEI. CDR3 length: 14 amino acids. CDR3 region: CASRRAGGGYGYTF. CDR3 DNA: TGTGCCAGTCGCCGGGCAGGGGGTGGGTATGGCTACACCTTC. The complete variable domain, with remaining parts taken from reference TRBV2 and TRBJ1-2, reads EPEVTQTPSHQVTQMGQEVILRCVPISNHLYFYWYRQILGQKVEFLVSFYNNEISEKSEIFDDQFSVERPDGSNFTLKIRSTKLEDSAMYFCASRRAGGGYGYTFGSGTRLTVV.

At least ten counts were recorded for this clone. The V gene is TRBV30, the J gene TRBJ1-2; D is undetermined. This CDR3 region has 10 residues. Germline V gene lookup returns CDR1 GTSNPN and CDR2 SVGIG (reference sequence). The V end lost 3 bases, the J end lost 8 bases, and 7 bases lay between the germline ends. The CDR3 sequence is CAWRRGGYTF. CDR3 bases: TGTGCCTGGAGACGAGGCGGCTACACCTTC.

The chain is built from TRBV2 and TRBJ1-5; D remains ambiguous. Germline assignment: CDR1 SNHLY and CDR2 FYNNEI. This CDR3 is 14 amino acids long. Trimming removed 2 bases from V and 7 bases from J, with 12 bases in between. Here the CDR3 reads CASSELGMGQPQHF. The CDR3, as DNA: TGTGCCAGCAGTGAATTGGGAATGGGGCAGCCCCAGCATTTT.

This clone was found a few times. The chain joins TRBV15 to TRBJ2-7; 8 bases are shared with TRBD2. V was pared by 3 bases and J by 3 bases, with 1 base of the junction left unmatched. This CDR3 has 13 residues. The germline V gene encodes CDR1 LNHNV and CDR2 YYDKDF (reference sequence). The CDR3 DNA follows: TGTGCCACCAGCAGGGGGACTAGCTACGAGCAGTACTTC. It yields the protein CATSRGTSYEQYF.

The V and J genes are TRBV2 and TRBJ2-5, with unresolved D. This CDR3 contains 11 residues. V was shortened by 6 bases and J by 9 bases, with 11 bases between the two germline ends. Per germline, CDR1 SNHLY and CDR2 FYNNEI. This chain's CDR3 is CASSSGSAQYF. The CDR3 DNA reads TGTGCCAGCAGCTCGGGTTCGGCCCAGTACTTC. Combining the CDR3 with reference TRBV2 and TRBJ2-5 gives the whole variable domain EPEVTQTPSHQVTQMGQEVILRCVPISNHLYFYWYRQILGQKVEFLVSFYNNEISEKSEIFDDQFSVERPDGSNFTLKIRSTKLEDSAMYFCASSSGSAQYFGPGTRLLVL.